This T cell receptor (beta chain) is drawn from a study of radiation and T cells in renal cell carcinoma. With V trimmed by 0 bases and J by 2 bases, 2 bases remained unmatched. CDR3 length equals 16 residues. The germline V gene encodes CDR1 MNHEY and CDR2 SMNVEV (reference sequence). This clone was recorded a few times. Its specificity is not known. As for treatment: treatment-naive control, cytoreductive nephrectomy. Treatment-naive patients without radiation supplied the control tumors at nephrectomy. TCRdb's copy holds only in-frame clones and misses some; the assay was immunoSEQ multiplex PCR. The sample consists of about 15,000 clones, approximately 50% of them appearing once. Study-level results: Top 100 clonotypes averaged roughly 50% in irradiated versus about 40% in nephrectomy-only tumors.

The chain couples TRBV27 to TRBJ1-2; 11 nucleotides match TRBD1. The sequence came from a man aged 50-59 years with renal cell carcinoma. The sample consisted of tumor tissue, taken from a patient whose treatment was nephrectomy without radiotherapy. The CDR3: CASSLSRDRGNYGYTF. The CDR3 nucleotides read TGTGCCAGCAGTTTATCCCGGGACAGGGGGAACTATGGCTACACCTTC.